The T cell receptor (beta chain) under discussion was sequenced for a study of blood T cell repertoires in COVID-19. Overall study context: Donors in the United States, Italy and Spain gave samples during acute or convalescent COVID-19. Nucleic acid was either cDNA or gDNA, and it came from T cells, B-cell-depleted T cells, or PBMCs.

In the study's own analysis: The assay estimated nucleated cells by amplifying reference gene primers. Assay: immunoSEQ multiplex PCR; the TCRdb copy retains only in-frame clones and omits some. V, J and clone size were drawn from that table, and D and trimming were deduced from the DNA. In the table there are some 49,000 clones, 90% of which are singletons. Losses at the gene ends were 4 bases for V and 2 bases for J; bases not matched to a gene: 1. Germline V gene lookup returns CDR1 SGHVS and CDR2 FQNEAQ. CDR3 size: 15 residues. This chain links TRBV7-8 with TRBJ2-1, with TRBD2 identical over 11 bases. This sequence was found in a man aged 65 to 79 with active COVID-19. The source material was peripheral blood. This CDR3 reads CASSSGLAAYNEQFF. DNA for the CDR3: TGTGCCAGCAGCTCGGGACTAGCGGCCTACAATGAGCAGTTCTTC. The full variable domain, rest sourced from reference TRBV7-8 and TRBJ2-1, is GAGVSQSPRYKVAKRGQDVALRCDPISGHVSLFWYQQALGQGPEFLTYFQNEAQLDKSGLPSDRFFAERPEGSVSTLKIQRTQQEDSAVYLCASSSGLAAYNEQFFGPGTRLTVL.